Reported below is one TCR beta chain. The specificity of this receptor is unknown. Base qualities were left out, and no much larger clone turns up one base away. The time point label here, explained by the study, means: inflamed ileum from the surgical specimen. To be eligible, patients had to be adults with ileal or ileocolonic Crohn's disease and an indication for ileocolonic resection. Before DNA extraction, whole ileal mucosal biopsies were kept frozen at -80 degrees C. Genomic DNA was isolated from frozen whole biopsies using a TRizol-based method, and the DNA was quantified with a NanoDrop 2000 spectrophotometer. The sample comes from a study of T cell repertoires in ileal Crohn's disease (dated by TCRdb to the late 2010s). Broadly, across the study: The median duration of disease was approximately 7.9 years, and at the time of surgery around 32% of patients were active smokers. Surgery was performed for a complication in all patients, with stricturing disease in about 61% and penetrating disease in roughly 40%. About half of the patients received postoperative therapy: 11 received thiopurines and some 20 received anti-TNF agents. M0 samples were biopsies from the inflamed portion of the ileum in the surgical resection specimen. Five hundred nanograms of biopsy DNA per sample were submitted for commercial TCRB immunosequencing. The TCR repertoire was analysed in under 70 patients with Crohn's disease drawn from a prospective multicentre cohort. The study was conducted in parallel with a multicentre cohort built to find predictors of early endoscopic recurrence after ileocolonic resection. Endoscopic postoperative recurrence was defined as a Rutgeerts score above i0. A total of approximately 170 mucosal samples from around 60 patients were sequenced, collected from several sites on the surgical specimen as well as at postoperative endoscopy.

Study-wide conclusions, independent of this receptor: Patients who were active smokers at surgery had a significantly higher proportion of clonal expansions than non-smokers (about 25% vs 20%, p=0.02). Endoscopic recurrence was found to be associated with higher high-frequency clone percentages at surgery, and recurrence was observed in all patients with clonality above 26.8% (18/57). Mucosal CD4 and CD8 T cells were sorted and sequenced only in a subgroup of patients, whose size was not stated. More high-frequency clones were carried by sorted CD8 T cells than by CD4 T cells, suggesting that mucosal expansions were mainly CD8.

Receptor libraries were prepared by the immunoSEQ multiplex PCR assay. Adaptive Biotechnology amplified CDR3 regions from genomic DNA with a two-step multiplex PCR that controlled for amplification bias. Primers covering every V and J gene segment were used in the first PCR, while barcodes and Illumina adapters were added in the second PCR. CDR3 libraries were sequenced on an Illumina instrument. Per the authors' processing: The analysis used both the pipelines supplied by the vendor and custom analysis of the raw data in R/Bioconductor with R version 3.3.0. Clonality, ranging from 0 to 1, was calculated as the inverse of the normalised Shannon entropy of all productive clones. High-frequency clones were defined as the repertoire share of the top 100 clones, retaining only clones passing a 95% confidence test. Overlap between samples was measured with the Morisita-Horn index, while repertoire diversity was measured with the Simpson index. TCRdb provides this immuneACCESS table in a form limited to in-frame rearrangements. Some clones are lacking; in checked studies, under half of them reflect an unresolved V gene, and why the rest are absent is not known. From that table come the V and J calls and clone size; the DNA was used to work out D and trimming. Counted in this sample were about 17,000 clones; about 76% of them appeared once. Of the sample, around 4.2% falls within the top ten clones.

The sequence was collected from an adult with Crohn's disease. The sequencing sample was made of ileal tissue.

The sequenced DNA is TGTGCCAGCAGGCAGGGACAGGGCAATGAAGCTTTCTTT. This codes for CASRQGQGNEAFF. The rearranged segments are TRBV5-4 and TRBJ1-1, and 9 junctional nucleotides match TRBD1. Taken from the germline V gene (reference sequence), the CDR1 and CDR2 loops are SGHNT and YYREEE. V is pruned by 5 bases and J by 7 bases, leaving 6 bases of the junction without a gene match. Reading from cysteine to phenylalanine, the CDR3 counts 13 amino acids. Only the CDR3 portion is preserved as DNA: 39 bases, with reading frame beginning at the first base.